The 16 T cell receptor beta chains below were found in one sample sequenced in a study of blood T cell repertoires in COVID-19 (dated by TCRdb to the early 2020s). The library was generated by the immunoSEQ multiplex PCR assay. TCRdb re-hosts the immuneACCESS table, in-frame sequences only. Its copies lack some clones; in the studies checked, an unresolved V gene accounts for under half of them, and the cause for the rest is not known. A total of some 160,000 clones appear in this sample, about 86% of them only once. Roughly 4% of the sample is taken by the ten largest. The sample consisted of peripheral blood. These receptors came from a woman in her 70s with acute or convalescent COVID-19.

About this clone: Mismatch with germline at one junction end may stem from a read error. This rearrangement joins TRBV5-4 to TRBJ1-1, with 7 positions matching TRBD1. The CDR3 length is 14 residues. Germline V gives CDR1 SGHNT, CDR2 YYREEE (reference sequence). The CDR3 sequence is CASTLGQLNTEAFF. CDR3 DNA: TGTGCCAGCACCTTGGGACAGTTGAACACTGAAGCTTTCTTT.

The chain combines TRBV4-1 with TRBJ1-5, with D perhaps TRBD1 (6 bases). The CDR3 sequence is 15 residues long. Germline loops: CDR1 MGHRA, CDR2 YSYEKL. The ends were cut back, 1 base at V and 4 bases at J, with 11 bases in the middle. CDR3 loop: CASSQVQGRNQPQHF. CDR3 coding DNA: TGCGCCAGCAGCCAAGTACAGGGCCGAAATCAGCCCCAGCATTTT.

Here the CDR3 DNA reads TGTGCCAGCAGTTTGGCGGCGGATACGCAGTATTTT. Its protein product is CASSLAADTQYF. The chain has TRBV28 and TRBJ2-3; D gene uncertain. Trimming took off 3 bases at V and 6 bases at J, with 7 bases between the two ends. The CDR3 length is 12 residues. Germline V gene sequence: CDR1 MDHEN, CDR2 SYDVKM.

J is TRBJ2-5 and V is TRBV11-3; TRBD1 aligns across 8 bases. V dropped 5 bases and J dropped 5; count of bases not matched to a gene: 10. The CDR3 covers 15 residues. Germline CDR1 reads SGHNT; CDR2 reads YENEEA. CDR3 region: CASSPGTGTTETQYF. The CDR3 DNA follows: TGTGCCAGCAGCCCTGGGACAGGTACTACTGAGACCCAGTACTTC.

CDR3 DNA sequence: TGTGCCAGCTCAGGGATTAGCTACAATGAGCAGTTCTTC. Translation gives CASSGISYNEQFF. The J gene is TRBJ2-1, the V gene TRBV6-5, with D possibly TRBD1 on 5 matching bases. The CDR3 sequence is 13 residues long. Trimming left V 8 bases short and J 3 bases short, with 11 bases between. Germline CDR1 is MNHEY and CDR2 is SVGAGI.

V and J are TRBV19 and TRBJ2-2; 10 bases agree with TRBD1. Germline loops: CDR1 LNHDA, CDR2 SQIVND (reference sequence). With 7 bases clipped from V and 5 bases from J, the junction kept 7 bases outside the gene matches. The CDR3 spans 15 residues. In DNA, the CDR3 is TGTGCCAGTACAAGGGACAGGGGTTATACCGGGGAGCTGTTTTTT. Translated: CASTRDRGYTGELFF.

This rearrangement joins TRBV27 to TRBJ1-1; tentatively, D is TRBD1 (6 bases). Germline loops: CDR1 MNHEY, CDR2 SMNVEV (reference sequence). V was trimmed by 6 bases and J by 1 base, leaving 12 bases between them. The CDR3 is 14 amino acids. The CDR3 DNA follows: TGTGCCAGCAGCCCGACAGGCGCGAACACTGAAGCTTTCTTT. Amino acids: CASSPTGANTEAFF.

The V and J genes are TRBV7-2 and TRBJ2-7; 10 bases match TRBD2. This CDR3 region has 15 residues. The germline V gene encodes CDR1 SGHTA and CDR2 FQGNSA. J gave up 4 bases and V 7 bases, and 10 bases lay outside the gene matches. CDR3 sequence reads: CASKQEAGGKYEQYF. CDR3 DNA: TGTGCCAGCAAACAGGAAGCGGGAGGGAAATACGAGCAGTACTTC.

The chain is built from TRBV19 and TRBJ1-2; D remains ambiguous. This CDR3 comprises 15 residues. Trimming removed 2 bases from V and 6 bases from J, with 16 bases in between. The V gene's germline CDR1 is LNHDA and CDR2 SQIVND (reference sequence). In DNA, the CDR3 is TGTGCCAGTAGTATAAAGGGAACGGGAGTAAATGGCTACACCTTC. As protein: CASSIKGTGVNGYTF.

This clone was seen a single time. This rearrangement joins TRBV3-1 (or the pseudogene TRBV3-2) to TRBJ1-2; TRBD1 matches 7 bases. Germline-derived CDR1 and CDR2 are LGHDT and YNNKEL (reference sequence). Trimming cost V 4 bases and J 4 bases; bases outside gene matches: 12. The CDR3 extends over 16 amino acids. The CDR3 protein is CASSPPRGTAIYGYTF. DNA for the CDR3: TGTGCCAGCAGCCCCCCTCGCGGGACAGCCATCTATGGCTACACCTTC.

The V and J genes are TRBV4-2 and TRBJ1-2, with D unclear. The germline gives CDR1 LGHNA, CDR2 YNFKEQ. This CDR3 has 13 residues. The ends were cut back, 0 bases at V and 3 bases at J, with 5 bases in the middle. DNA of the CDR3: TGTGCCAGCAGCCAAGATTCTGACTATGGCTACACCTTC. Residues: CASSQDSDYGYTF.

The genes are TRBV5-1 and TRBJ1-5, with 8 bases aligning to TRBD1. Trimming took 3 bases from V and 4 from J; bases not matched to a gene: 0. CDR1 SGHRS and CDR2 YFSETQ come from the germline V gene. CDR3 length equals 13 residues. The CDR3 nucleotides read TGCGCCAGCAGCTGGACAGGGAATCAGCCCCAGCATTTT. Its translation: CASSWTGNQPQHF. Combining the CDR3 with reference TRBV5-1 and TRBJ1-5 gives the whole variable domain KAGVTQTPRYLIKTRGQQVTLSCSPISGHRSVSWYQQTPGQGLQFLFEYFSETQRNKGNFPGRFSGRQFSNSRSEMNVSTLELGDSALYLCASSWTGNQPQHFGDGTRLSIL.

The chain links TRBV27 to TRBJ1-1, with a tentative D call TRBD1 (5 bases). Germline-derived CDR1 and CDR2 are MNHEY and SMNVEV (reference sequence). Trimming left V 0 bases short and J 0 bases short, with 8 bases between. The CDR3 covers 15 residues. The CDR3 nucleotides read TGTGCCAGCAGTTTATCTCAGGGTCTGAACACTGAAGCTTTCTTT. The encoded protein is CASSLSQGLNTEAFF.

The chain recombines TRBV28 with TRBJ2-2; D remains unclear. Germline V CDR1 and CDR2: MDHEN, SYDVKM. The CDR3 has 11 amino acids. The V and J ends lost 3 bases and 9 bases respectively, with 5 bases between them. CDR3 coding DNA: TGTGCCAGCAGTTTTAGCAGGGAGCTGTTTTTT. Residues: CASSFSRELFF.

This clone was counted only a few times. The chain combines TRBV30 with TRBJ1-6, with D perhaps matching TRBD1 (5 bases). Trimming stripped 0 bases from V and 11 bases from J, with 11 bases between. The CDR3 length is 13 residues. Germline loops: CDR1 GTSNPN, CDR2 SVGIG (reference sequence). CDR3 region: CAWSVNGGAPLHF. The CDR3 DNA is TGTGCCTGGAGTGTTAACGGGGGTGCACCCCTCCACTTT.

The chain couples TRBV6-5 to TRBJ1-2; D gene unclear. This CDR3 is built from 14 residues. CDR1 is MNHEY, CDR2 SVGAGI, per germline. Deletions cut 2 bases from V and 1 base from J, with 8 bases between. The CDR3 region is CASSYREDNYGYTF. The CDR3 DNA sequence: TGTGCCAGCAGTTACCGGGAGGATAACTATGGCTACACCTTC.